A selection of T cell receptor beta chains follows, all from one sample in a study of T cell changes during pregnancy in multiple sclerosis. Generated by immunoSEQ multiplex PCR, the TCRdb table keeps only in-frame clones and is missing some. The table shows 25,000 to 40,000 clones, with about nine tenths occurring only once. The source was CD8+ T cells from peripheral blood mononuclear cells, collected in the second trimester of pregnancy. All receptors derive from a female donor in good health, enrolled as a control in a pregnancy study. CDR3s include the opening cysteine and the closing phenylalanine or tryptophan. A D gene is named only where the DNA matches it firmly. The size of a clone is reported for some rows only, either as once, few or many, or as a class for expanded clones.

abundance: NA
d_gene: TRBD1
j_gene: TRBJ1-5
v_gene: TRBV18
CDR3aa: CASSPSGQVSNQPQHF
CDR3nt: TGTGCCAGCTCACCCTCGGGACAGGTTAGCAATCAGCCCCAGCATTTT

abundance: NA
d_gene: TRBD1
j_gene: TRBJ1-2
v_gene: TRBV7-9
CDR3aa: CASSGGQGARGYTF
CDR3nt: TGTGCCAGCAGCGGGGGACAGGGGGCCAGGGGCTACACCTTC

abundance: NA
d_gene: TRBD1
j_gene: TRBJ1-2
v_gene: TRBV4-3
CDR3aa: CASSQDFRTGDRYGYTF
CDR3nt: TGCGCCAGCAGCCAAGATTTTCGGACAGGGGATCGCTATGGCTACACCTTC

abundance: NA
d_gene: TRBD2
j_gene: TRBJ2-7
v_gene: TRBV5-4
CDR3aa: CASSWLGTSGFSNSYEQYF
CDR3nt: TGTGCCAGCAGCTGGTTAGGGACTAGCGGGTTTTCCAACTCCTACGAGCAGTACTTC

abundance: NA
d_gene: TRBD1
j_gene: TRBJ1-5
v_gene: TRBV11-2
CDR3aa: CASSLNAAQGANQPQHF
CDR3nt: TGTGCCAGCAGCTTAAATGCCGCGCAGGGGGCCAATCAGCCCCAGCATTTT

abundance: NA
d_gene: NA
j_gene: TRBJ1-1
v_gene: TRBV2
CDR3aa: CASSGTRGGTEAFF
CDR3nt: TGTGCCAGCAGTGGGACGCGGGGGGGAACTGAAGCTTTCTTT

abundance: NA
d_gene: TRBD1
j_gene: TRBJ1-1
v_gene: TRBV7-3
CDR3aa: CASSLVTGVGTEAFF
CDR3nt: TGTGCCAGCAGCTTAGTCACAGGGGTGGGGACTGAAGCTTTCTTT

abundance: NA
d_gene: TRBD2
j_gene: TRBJ2-7
v_gene: TRBV4-3
CDR3aa: CASSQGGGGNLYEQYF
CDR3nt: TGCGCCAGCAGCCAAGGCGGGGGAGGAAACCTCTACGAGCAGTACTTC

abundance: NA
d_gene: NA
j_gene: TRBJ2-7
v_gene: TRBV9
CDR3aa: CASSEPGNYEQYF
CDR3nt: TGTGCCAGCAGCGAGCCAGGGAACTACGAGCAGTACTTC

abundance: NA
d_gene: NA
j_gene: TRBJ2-2
v_gene: TRBV5-5
CDR3aa: CASSRTGELFF
CDR3nt: TGTGCCAGCAGCCGCACCGGGGAGCTGTTTTTT

abundance: NA
d_gene: NA
j_gene: TRBJ1-3
v_gene: TRBV19
CDR3aa: CASITPAVTIYF
CDR3nt: TGTGCCAGTATAACCCCCGCGGTCACCATATATTTT

abundance: NA
d_gene: TRBD2
j_gene: TRBJ2-3
v_gene: TRBV2
CDR3aa: CASPKGVASGLIDTQYF
CDR3nt: TGTGCCAGCCCAAAGGGTGTGGCTAGCGGGTTGATAGATACGCAGTATTTT

abundance: NA
d_gene: TRBD1
j_gene: TRBJ1-1
v_gene: TRBV19
CDR3aa: CASSIVGTGATEAFF
CDR3nt: TGTGCCAGTAGTATAGTAGGGACAGGGGCCACTGAAGCTTTCTTT

abundance: medium-sized
d_gene: TRBD2
j_gene: TRBJ2-7
v_gene: TRBV25-1
CDR3aa: CASRDQGGFGEQYF
CDR3nt: TGTGCCAGCAGAGATCAGGGAGGGTTCGGCGAGCAGTACTTC

abundance: NA
d_gene: TRBD2
j_gene: TRBJ2-7
v_gene: TRBV11-2
CDR3aa: CASSWIAGDYEQYF
CDR3nt: TGTGCCAGCAGTTGGATTGCGGGGGACTACGAGCAGTACTTC